The clone carrying this TCR beta chain was detected a few times. This entry belongs to a study of blood T cell repertoires in COVID-19. Study background: Acute and convalescent COVID-19 specimens originated in the United States, Italy and Spain. From T cells, B-cell-depleted T cells, or PBMCs came the material, which was cDNA or gDNA.

As handled by the study authors: For nucleated cells, counts were estimated from reference gene primer amplification. Here immunoSEQ multiplex PCR was the method, and the copy in TCRdb shows in-frame clones only, minus some. V and J calls and clone size are copied from that table; D and trimming were computed from the DNA. The repertoire has 65,000 to 85,000 clones, about 83% of them found once; the top ten carry around 5%. V shed 4 bases and J shed 5 bases, with 17 bases lying between them. This CDR3 contains 15 residues. Germline V gene data show CDR1 as SNHLY and CDR2 as FYNNEI. This chain connects TRBV2 to TRBJ1-2; tentative D call: TRBD1 (6 bases). Sequenced input: peripheral blood. The clonotype comes from a man in his forties or fifties with active COVID-19. The CDR3 is CASSVATGGSYGYTF. The CDR3 DNA sequence: TGTGCCAGCAGTGTGGCGACAGGAGGATCTTATGGCTACACCTTC.